Below, 27 T cell receptor beta chains from the same sample are listed, as sequenced in a study of cytomegalovirus exposure and HLA in healthy donors. The primer mix had 60 Vbeta and 13 Jbeta primers. The table came from immunoSEQ multiplex PCR; TCRdb's copy has only in-frame clones and leaves some out. The sample has roughly 150,000 clones, 70% to 75% seen once. The sample consisted of PBMCs. These receptors were obtained from a woman aged 25 to 39 in good health and CMV-seronegative.

The chain links TRBV4-1 to TRBJ1-2; D may be TRBD1 (6 bases). Deletions cut 2 bases from V and 3 bases from J, with 13 bases between. This CDR3 region has 15 residues. The germline V gene has CDR1 MGHRA and CDR2 YSYEKL. CDR3 sequence reads: CASSQWAGGDYGYTF. DNA for the CDR3: TGCGCCAGCAGCCAATGGGCGGGGGGCGACTATGGCTACACCTTC.

The chain recombines TRBV5-1 with TRBJ1-3; weak D call: TRBD1 (5 bases). This CDR3 region has 16 residues. The germline CDR1 and CDR2 sequences are SGHRS and YFSETQ. The V gene lost 1 base and the J gene lost 2 bases, with 13 bases spanning the gap. The CDR3 region is CASSLSGVKTGNTIYF. Here the CDR3 DNA reads TGCGCCAGCAGCTTGTCGGGGGTAAAAACTGGAAACACCATATATTTT.

This clone was seen only once. The chain combines TRBV2 with TRBJ2-7; 7 nucleotides agree with TRBD1. The CDR3 covers 15 residues. Germline values: CDR1 SNHLY, CDR2 FYNNEI. Germline trimming cut 6 bases from V and 0 bases from J; bases unmatched to any gene: 8. CDR3 nucleotide sequence: TGTGCCAGCAGCGCCCGGGACAGTAACTCCTACGAGCAGTACTTC. Translation gives CASSARDSNSYEQYF.

As for this clone: The junction does not match germline at one end; this may be a read error. CDR3 region: CASSEVLGQAGPYSYTF. The CDR3, as DNA: TGTGCCAGCAGTGAAGTCCTCGGACAAGCAGGTCCCTATAGCTACACCTTC. J is TRBJ1-2 and V is TRBV6-1, with D possibly matching TRBD1 (5 bases). The CDR3 totals 17 residues. Germline-derived CDR1 and CDR2 are MNHNS and SASEGT.

The table lists this clone with a few counts. The rearrangement uses TRBV19 and TRBJ1-1, with TRBD1 matching over 9 bases. The CDR3 is made up of 14 amino acids. In germline, CDR1 is LNHDA, CDR2 SQIVND (reference sequence). V shed 7 bases and J 4 bases; nucleotides not matched to a gene: 7. The CDR3 loop is CASIRDRDGTEAFF. The CDR3 DNA reads TGTGCCAGTATCCGGGACAGGGACGGCACTGAAGCTTTCTTT.

J is TRBJ2-5 and V is TRBV7-9; D possibly corresponds to TRBD1 (5 bases). CDR1 and CDR2 (germline): SEHNR, FQNEAQ (reference sequence). The CDR3 totals 14 residues. Trimming removed 1 base from V and 2 bases from J, with 8 bases in between. The CDR3 nucleotides are TGTGCCAGCAGCTTAGTTCAGGGTCAAGAGACCCAGTACTTC. It encodes CASSLVQGQETQYF.

CDR3 in DNA: TGTGCCAGCAGCTCCGGGGGGGCCCCGGGTTATGAGCAGTTCTTC. It translates to CASSSGGAPGYEQFF. The chain recombines TRBV7-8 with TRBJ2-1; 8 positions agree with TRBD2. Germline CDR1 SGHVS, CDR2 FQNEAQ. V was pared by 4 bases and J by 8 bases, with 10 bases of the junction left unmatched. The CDR3 runs 15 residues. The variable domain in full, with the rest retrieved from reference TRBV7-8 and TRBJ2-1, is GAGVSQSPRYKVAKRGQDVALRCDPISGHVSLFWYQQALGQGPEFLTYFQNEAQLDKSGLPSDRFFAERPEGSVSTLKIQRTQQEDSAVYLCASSSGGAPGYEQFFGPGTRLTVL.

The rearrangement joins TRBV6-5 to TRBJ2-1; 7 nucleotides agree with TRBD1. The CDR3 has 16 residues. With 4 bases clipped from V and 2 bases from J, the junction kept 8 bases outside the gene matches. Looked up from germline, CDR1 is MNHEY and CDR2 is SVGAGI. DNA of the CDR3: TGTGCCAGCAGTTGGACAGGTTTACTTGCCTACAATGAGCAGTTCTTC. This codes for CASSWTGLLAYNEQFF.

Note on this clone: Its ends do not fully match the called genes, so a read error is possible. The chain is built from TRBV6-5 and TRBJ2-5, with a possible D match to TRBD1 (5 bases). The CDR3 totals 12 residues. From germline, CDR1 is MNHEY and CDR2 SVGAGI. The CDR3 region has the DNA TGTGCCAGCAGAAAACAGGAAGAGATCCAGTACTTC. Translated, it gives CASRKQEEIQYF.

This clone has a handful of counts. The V call is TRBV9, the J call TRBJ2-5; D assignment may be TRBD1 or TRBD2 (6 bases each). This CDR3 region has 15 residues. V lost 4 bases, J lost 2 bases, and 15 bases lay in between. Looked up from germline, CDR1 is SGDLS and CDR2 is YYNGEE. The CDR3: CASSIGGTRQETQYF. CDR3 DNA sequence: TGTGCCAGCAGCATAGGGGGGACTCGGCAAGAGACCCAGTACTTC.

This chain connects TRBV6-5 to TRBJ1-5; a possible D gene is TRBD1 (6 bases). The CDR3 covers 14 residues. Trimming took 6 bases from V and 6 from J, leaving 15 bases between them. The germline gives CDR1 MNHEY, CDR2 SVGAGI. The CDR3 DNA reads as TGTGCCAGCAGCCGAAACAGGGCCAGTCAGCCCCAGCATTTT. It is translated as CASSRNRASQPQHF.

This chain links TRBV5-1 with TRBJ2-1, with D uncertain. This CDR3 is 11 amino acids long. V gave up 1 base and J gave up 8 bases, with 4 bases separating them. Germline V lookup: CDR1 SGHRS, CDR2 YFSETQ. CDR3 region: CASSLSYEQFF. The CDR3 nucleotides read TGCGCCAGCAGCTTGTCCTATGAGCAGTTCTTC.

The chain combines TRBV7-9 with TRBJ1-1; D possibly corresponds to TRBD1 (6 bases). This CDR3 region has 14 residues. V was trimmed by 5 bases and J by 4 bases, leaving 14 bases between them. CDR1 is SEHNR and CDR2 is FQNEAQ in the germline V gene (reference sequence). CDR3 in DNA: TGTGCCAGCAGCCTACAGGGCGGCTCCACTGAAGCTTTCTTT. Residues: CASSLQGGSTEAFF.

This clone appeared a few times. Other DNA sequences of this sample code for an identical CDR3. This chain joins TRBV5-1 and TRBJ2-2; no definite D call. CDR1 SGHRS and CDR2 YFSETQ come from the germline V gene. The CDR3 runs 14 residues. Trimming removed 0 bases at V and 1 base at J, with 4 bases between. The CDR3 DNA sequence: TGCGCCAGCAGCTTGGGACAGAACACCGGGGAGCTGTTTTTT. Translation gives CASSLGQNTGELFF.

The rearrangement uses TRBV27 and TRBJ2-2, with 9 bases aligning to TRBD2. CDR3 length: 16 amino acids. Trimming removed 3 bases from V and 4 bases from J; junction bases left unmatched: 6. Germline V CDR1 and CDR2: MNHEY, SMNVEV (reference sequence). The CDR3 region has the DNA TGTGCCAGCAGTTTCTTAGCGGGAGCGGTCACCGGGGAGCTGTTTTTT. Translated, it gives CASSFLAGAVTGELFF.

V usage is TRBV27 and J usage is TRBJ1-1; 7 nucleotides line up with TRBD1. CDR1 is MNHEY and CDR2 is SMNVEV in the germline V gene (reference sequence). CDR3 length: 13 amino acids. Trimming cost V 5 bases and J 3 bases; bases outside gene matches: 3. The chain's CDR3 is CASSVDRDTEAFF. The CDR3 DNA follows: TGTGCCAGCAGTGTAGACAGGGACACTGAAGCTTTCTTT.

CDR3 nucleotide sequence: TGTGCCAGCAGTTACTCGATCACTATCGCGTATGAGCAGTTCTTC. It yields the protein CASSYSITIAYEQFF. The chain links TRBV6-5 to TRBJ2-1; D is unclear. The CDR3 totals 15 residues. Trimming took 0 bases from V and 8 from J, leaving 14 bases between them. Germline CDR1 reads MNHEY; CDR2 reads SVGAGI.

DNA for the CDR3: TGTGCCAGCAGTGGACAGGGGGGCAATCAGCCCCAGCATTTT. This codes for CASSGQGGNQPQHF. The rearrangement links TRBV6-5 to TRBJ1-5; 10 bases match TRBD1. This CDR3 spans 14 amino acids. Losses at the gene ends were 5 bases for V and 2 bases for J; bases not matched to a gene: 0. Germline assignment: CDR1 MNHEY and CDR2 SVGAGI.

The table lists this clone with a few counts. This chain uses TRBV6-1 with TRBJ1-2; D unclear. The germline CDR1 and CDR2 sequences are MNHNS and SASEGT. V lost 6 bases to trimming and J lost 4 bases, with 15 bases between them. This CDR3 region has 14 residues. Written as DNA, the CDR3 is TGTGCCAGCAGGGAGACCCCTGGACTCTATGGCTACACCTTC. It encodes CASRETPGLYGYTF.

DNA of the CDR3: TGTGCCAGCAGTTACTCGTTGACAGCCGATAACTATGGCTACACCTTC. This codes for CASSYSLTADNYGYTF. The rearrangement uses TRBV6-6 and TRBJ1-2, with D possibly being TRBD1 (5 bases). The CDR3 length is 16 residues. The V and J ends lost 0 bases and 1 base respectively, with 12 bases between them. Germline CDR1 MNHNY, CDR2 SVGAGI (reference sequence).

This clone was recorded a few times. This chain uses TRBV6-6 with TRBJ1-5, with D possibly TRBD1 on 6 matching bases. Germline V CDR1 and CDR2: MNHNY, SVGAGI (reference sequence). Trimming pared 0 bases from V and 4 bases from J, leaving 7 bases between. The CDR3 runs 14 residues. In DNA form, the CDR3 reads TGTGCCAGCAGTTACTCGAGGGGGAATCAGCCCCAGCATTTT. Translating it yields CASSYSRGNQPQHF.

The chain uses TRBV6-1 and TRBJ2-3; 8 positions match TRBD2. Trimming removed 4 bases from V and 4 bases from J; junction bases left unmatched: 10. CDR1 is MNHNS, CDR2 SASEGT, per germline. The CDR3 sequence is 16 residues long. The CDR3 bases are TGTGCCAGCAGTGTTGGGCGGGGGGCGGGCTCAGATACGCAGTATTTT. Translated, it gives CASSVGRGAGSDTQYF.

The chain is built from TRBV5-5 and TRBJ2-3; possibly TRBD2 for D (5 bases). This CDR3 is built from 14 residues. Germline V gene lookup returns CDR1 SGHKS and CDR2 YYEKEE (reference sequence). With 0 bases removed from V and 6 bases from J, the gap between germline ends came to 11 bases. The CDR3 sequence is CASSLGSVEDTQYF. In DNA, the CDR3 is TGTGCCAGCAGCTTGGGTAGCGTTGAGGATACGCAGTATTTT.

The chain has TRBV19 and TRBJ1-6; 7 nucleotides agree with TRBD1. The CDR3 loop spans 14 amino acids. CDR1 and CDR2 (germline): LNHDA, SQIVND (reference sequence). The V segment lost 5 bases and the J segment 10 bases; nucleotides outside the gene matches: 8. The CDR3 nucleotides are TGTGCCAGTAGTCCCTCAGGGGGGATATCACCCCTCCACTTT. Translating gives CASSPSGGISPLHF. Variable domain in full (rest from reference TRBV19 and TRBJ1-6): DGGITQSPKYLFRKEGQNVTLSCEQNLNHDAMYWYRQDPGQGLRLIYYSQIVNDFQKGDIAEGYSVSREKKESFPLTVTSAQKNPTAFYLCASSPSGGISPLHFGNGTRLTVT.

V is TRBV5-1 and J is TRBJ1-3; TRBD1 matches at 8 bases. This CDR3 region has 18 residues. Per the germline V gene, CDR1 is SGHRS and CDR2 is YFSETQ. With V trimmed by 0 bases and J by 4 bases, 12 bases remained unmatched. The CDR3 reads CASSLVVNQGAPGNTIYF. The CDR3 DNA sequence: TGCGCCAGCAGCTTGGTCGTCAACCAGGGGGCGCCCGGAAACACCATATATTTT.

The J gene is TRBJ2-1, the V gene TRBV11-3; the match to TRBD1 covers 8 bases. The germline V gene has CDR1 SGHNT and CDR2 YENEEA. The CDR3 consists of 15 residues. The V and J ends lost 5 bases and 4 bases, in that order; junction bases with no gene match: 7. CDR3 sequence (DNA): TGTGCCAGCAGCCTGGACAGGGTAGGATACAATGAGCAGTTCTTC. It yields the protein CASSLDRVGYNEQFF.

This clone was found once. V and J are TRBV5-1 and TRBJ1-5, with D possibly matching TRBD1 (6 bases). CDR1 is SGHRS and CDR2 is YFSETQ in the germline V gene. There are 17 residues in the CDR3. V was shortened by 2 bases and J by 1 base, with 16 bases between the two germline ends. The CDR3 region has the DNA TGCGCCAGCAGCTTTTTACCACAGGGCTCGAGCAATCAGCCCCAGCATTTT. It translates to CASSFLPQGSSNQPQHF. Complete variable domain (other parts from reference TRBV5-1 and TRBJ1-5): KAGVTQTPRYLIKTRGQQVTLSCSPISGHRSVSWYQQTPGQGLQFLFEYFSETQRNKGNFPGRFSGRQFSNSRSEMNVSTLELGDSALYLCASSFLPQGSSNQPQHFGDGTRLSIL.